The 5 T cell receptor beta chains below were found in one sample sequenced in a study of blood T cell repertoires in COVID-19. The protocol was immunoSEQ multiplex PCR, while the TCRdb copy is restricted to in-frame clones and leaves out a portion. The table shows about 410,000 clones, with 86% occurring only once. Sequencing used peripheral blood. These receptors all stem from a woman aged 25 to 45 with active or convalescent COVID-19.

This chain uses TRBV6-5 with TRBJ2-7; D is ambiguous. V was cut by 5 bases and J by 2 bases, with 13 bases left in between. CDR3 length: 14 residues. Germline lookup yields CDR1 MNHEY and CDR2 SVGAGI. CDR3 in amino acids: CASSKPAKTYEQYF. The CDR3 DNA sequence: TGTGCCAGCAGTAAGCCCGCGAAGACCTACGAGCAGTACTTC.

The table lists this clone with a count of one. The genes are TRBV6-5 and TRBJ1-2; D is ambiguous. This CDR3 contains 13 residues. Germline lookup yields CDR1 MNHEY and CDR2 SVGAGI. The V end lost 7 bases, the J end lost 8 bases, and 17 bases lay between the germline ends. The CDR3 region is CASTEDEYGGYTF. Written as DNA, the CDR3 is TGTGCCAGCACCGAGGATGAGTATGGCGGCTACACCTTC.

The chain links TRBV10-2 to TRBJ2-6, with D hard to call. The length of the CDR3 is 15 residues. From germline, CDR1 is WSHSY and CDR2 SAAADI. The V and J ends lost 6 bases and 0 bases respectively, with 9 bases between them. CDR3 residues: CASRAGFSGANVLTF. For the CDR3, the DNA is TGCGCCAGCAGGGCAGGTTTCTCTGGGGCCAACGTCCTGACTTTC.

In the case of this clone: Other DNA sequences within the sample encode an identical CDR3. The V call is TRBV27, the J call TRBJ2-7; 12 bases are a match to TRBD2. The ends lost 9 bases at V and 0 bases at J; junction bases unmatched: 3. Germline V CDR1 and CDR2: MNHEY, SMNVEV (reference sequence). CDR3 length: 14 residues. This chain's CDR3 is CASKTSGSSYEQYF. The CDR3 nucleotides are TGTGCCAGTAAGACTAGCGGGAGCTCCTACGAGCAGTACTTC.

The chain is built from TRBV7-6 and TRBJ2-1, with TRBD2 matching 9 bases. Unmatched junction bases numbered 8, after V lost 2 bases and J lost 3 bases. This CDR3 has 17 residues. Germline V CDR1 and CDR2: SGHVS, FNYEAQ. CDR3: CASSLTSAGGVYNEQFF. As DNA, the CDR3 is TGTGCCAGCAGCTTAACCTCCGCGGGGGGGGTCTACAATGAGCAGTTCTTC.